One sample yielded the 10 T cell receptor beta chains listed below, sequenced in a study of spatial heterogeneity in lung cancer. TCRdb used MiXCR to reprocess the 5' RACE reads, holding one entry per CDR3 protein. The profile shows approximately 15,000 distinct CDR3 sequences, 3% to 4.5% of them singletons. Time point here: sample taken at primary tumor resection. Here the sequenced sample was normal lung tissue next to the tumor, taken at surgery. The receptors come from a male donor with early-stage non-small cell lung cancer.

This clonotype is judged medium-sized. Because this beta chain is a stray read in a library intended to capture alpha chains, its abundance should not be given much weight. V gene TRBV5-1 combines with J gene TRBJ1-1; TRBD1 matches at 8 bases. CDR3 size: 15 residues. J gave up 6 bases and V 0 bases, and 7 bases lay outside the gene matches. The germline V gene encodes CDR1 SGHRS and CDR2 YFSETQ. CDR3 in amino acids: CASSLGTGQIAEAFF. CDR3 nucleotides: TGCGCCAGCAGCTTGGGGACAGGGCAAATTGCTGAAGCTTTCTTT.

This clonotype was detected ten times or more. Little can be read into the size of this beta chain, an off-target read in a library designed for alpha chains. The gene calls are TRBV12-3 or TRBV12-4 and TRBJ1-4, with a weak D call TRBD1 (6 bases). The V end was cut by 3 bases, the J end by 3 bases, with 11 bases between. This CDR3 has 15 residues. This CDR3 is CASSFGGPANEKLFF. Here the CDR3 DNA reads TGTGCCAGCAGTTTCGGGGGGCCTGCTAATGAAAAACTGTTTTTT.

In its sample, this clonotype was seen many times. Found in a library prepared for alpha chains, this beta chain is an off-target read, and its abundance has little meaning. This chain joins TRBV9 and TRBJ2-3; the match to TRBD2 covers 8 bases. V shed 3 bases and J 0 bases; nucleotides not matched to a gene: 6. The CDR3 is made up of 16 amino acids. The germline V gene has CDR1 SGDLS and CDR2 YYNGEE. The CDR3 nucleotides read TGTGCCAGCAGCGCCACTAGCGGCGAAAGCACAGATACGCAGTATTTT. Protein sequence: CASSATSGESTDTQYF.

This clonotype was observed at least ten times. As an off-target read in a library built for alpha chains, this beta chain has a frequency of little significance. The V call is TRBV4-2, the J call TRBJ1-2; 9 nucleotides line up with TRBD1. Germline CDR1 is LGHNA and CDR2 is YNFKEQ. The J segment lost 1 base and the V segment lost 7 bases, leaving 1 base of the junction unmatched. This CDR3 region has 13 residues. The CDR3 region is CASKGQGNYGYTF. In nucleotides, the CDR3 is TGTGCCAGCAAGGGACAGGGTAACTATGGCTACACCTTC.

This clonotype was observed many times. This beta chain is a stray sequence in a library constructed for alpha chains; its clone size is not meaningful. The chain links TRBV4-2 to TRBJ2-7; D is undetermined. There are 13 residues in the CDR3. V dropped 0 bases and J dropped 4 bases, with 7 bases sitting between them. The germline V gene has CDR1 LGHNA and CDR2 YNFKEQ. The CDR3 is CASSQESGYEQYF. In DNA, the CDR3 is TGTGCCAGCAGCCAAGAATCCGGGTACGAGCAGTACTTC.

This clonotype is deemed medium-sized. This beta chain appears as a stray read in a library generated for alpha chains; its size is not informative. The chain uses TRBV7-9 and TRBJ1-3; no definite D call. Germline CDR1 is SEHNR and CDR2 is FQNEAQ (reference sequence). The CDR3 extends over 12 amino acids. V lost 1 base to trimming and J lost 9 bases, with 7 bases between them. The CDR3 DNA reads as TGTGCCAGCAGCTTAGATGGCGGCACCATATATTTT. Protein product: CASSLDGGTIYF. The full variable domain, in which reference TRBV7-9 and TRBJ1-3 provide the parts outside the CDR3, is DTGVSQNPRHKITKRGQNVTFRCDPISEHNRLYWYRQTLGQGPEFLTYFQNEAQLEKSRLLSDRFSAERPKGSFSTLEIQRTEQGDSAMYLCASSLDGGTIYFGEGSWLTVV.

This clonotype was seen ten or more times. Because this beta chain is a stray read in a library intended to capture alpha chains, its abundance should not be given much weight. The gene calls are TRBV10-3 and TRBJ2-7, with D possibly TRBD1 on 6 matching bases. Trimming stripped 6 bases from V and 7 bases from J, with 13 bases between. The CDR3 is 12 amino acids. The V gene's germline CDR1 is ENHRY and CDR2 SYGVKD. CDR3 bases: TGTGCCATCAGCTACAGGGTTGGGGAGCAGTACTTC. Translation: CAISYRVGEQYF.

In this sample, this clonotype turned up many times. Within a library made for alpha chains, this beta chain is off target, and its count is uninformative. CDR3 sequence reads: CASSALSDTGELFF. In DNA form, the CDR3 reads TGCGCCAGCAGTGCCTTGTCGGATACCGGGGAGCTGTTTTTT. The chain couples TRBV10-2 to TRBJ2-2; no clear D. Trimming removed 4 bases at V and 5 bases at J, with 11 bases between. The germline V gene encodes CDR1 WSHSY and CDR2 SAAADI. CDR3 size: 14 residues.

This clonotype was seen repeatedly, ten times or more. Little can be read into the size of this beta chain, an off-target read in a library designed for alpha chains. The chain joins TRBV12-3 or TRBV12-4 to TRBJ2-5, with TRBD2 as a possible D gene (6 bases). The CDR3 has 14 residues. The V gene lost 3 bases and the J gene lost 2 bases, with 10 bases spanning the gap. This chain's CDR3 is CASSFVGTQETQYF. Here the CDR3 DNA reads TGTGCCAGCAGTTTCGTAGGGACTCAAGAGACCCAGTACTTC.

This clonotype was recorded at least ten times. The junction differs from germline at one of its ends, possibly a read error. This beta chain turned up in a library designed for alpha chains; as an off-target read, its abundance says little. The chain joins TRBV18 to TRBJ2-5; no definite D call. Germline V CDR1 and CDR2: KGHSH, LQKENI. The CDR3 covers 11 residues. The CDR3 loop reads CANSPQETQYF. The CDR3 DNA follows: TGTGCCAACTCACCCCAAGAGACCCAGTACTTC.